The next 6 T cell receptor beta chains were all read from a single sample in a study of cytomegalovirus exposure and HLA in healthy donors (dated by TCRdb to about 2017). Library preparation used the immunoSEQ multiplex PCR assay. For the multiplex PCR, a mixture combining 60 forward primers for TCR Vbeta segments and 13 reverse primers for TCR Jbeta segments was used. This immuneACCESS table, as held by TCRdb, lists in-frame sequences with V and J called but not all clones. Of the missing ones, under half trace to an unresolved V gene in checked studies; the others have no known cause. The sample table contains fewer than 85,000 clones; only one count was recorded for 55% to 75% of them. Together, the top ten hold about 12% of the sample. Specimen: PBMCs. Source of these receptors: a woman aged 40 to 50 in good health and CMV-seropositive.

The chain carries TRBV9 and TRBJ1-2; 8 bases are a match to TRBD1. The germline gives CDR1 SGDLS, CDR2 YYNGEE. Trimming took 4 bases from V and 4 from J; bases not matched to a gene: 3. This CDR3 region has 13 residues. CDR3 sequence: CASSFRGPYGYTF. CDR3 DNA: TGTGCCAGCAGCTTCAGGGGGCCCTATGGCTACACCTTC.

The genes are TRBV7-3 and TRBJ2-1; D is perhaps TRBD1 (6 bases). This CDR3 is 13 amino acids long. Germline CDR1 and CDR2: SGHTA and FQGTGA. Trimming took off 4 bases at V and 8 bases at J, with 12 bases between the two ends. The CDR3 nucleotides are TGTGCCAGCAGCTCCGGACAGTTAGATGAGCAGTTCTTC. Translation gives CASSSGQLDEQFF.

V usage is TRBV5-1 and J usage is TRBJ2-3; TRBD1 aligns across 7 bases. With V trimmed by 5 bases and J by 2 bases, 14 bases remained unmatched. This CDR3 spans 17 amino acids. Per germline, CDR1 SGHRS and CDR2 YFSETQ. In DNA, the CDR3 is TGCGCCAGCAGGGTATGGGACAGCCCCCCGTACACAGATACGCAGTATTTT. As protein: CASRVWDSPPYTDTQYF. Full variable domain (outside the CDR3, taken from reference TRBV5-1 and TRBJ2-3): KAGVTQTPRYLIKTRGQQVTLSCSPISGHRSVSWYQQTPGQGLQFLFEYFSETQRNKGNFPGRFSGRQFSNSRSEMNVSTLELGDSALYLCASRVWDSPPYTDTQYFGPGTRLTVL.

CDR3 protein: CASRSGQGRNTEAFF. In DNA form, the CDR3 reads TGTGCCAGCAGAAGCGGACAGGGGAGGAACACTGAAGCTTTCTTT. V usage is TRBV6-5 and J usage is TRBJ1-1, with 9 bases fitting TRBD1. The CDR3 totals 15 residues. Germline V gene data show CDR1 as MNHEY and CDR2 as SVGAGI. V was pared by 6 bases and J by 1 base, with 6 bases of the junction left unmatched.

The chain combines TRBV5-1 with TRBJ2-2, with D hard to call. The length of the CDR3 is 14 residues. V was shortened by 0 bases and J by 4 bases, with 7 bases between the two germline ends. Germline CDR1 SGHRS, CDR2 YFSETQ. CDR3 DNA sequence: TGCGCCAGCAGCTTGGCCGTCCTCACCGGGGAGCTGTTTTTT. It yields the protein CASSLAVLTGELFF.

This chain uses TRBV2 with TRBJ1-1, with TRBD1 matching 7 bases. There are 13 residues in the CDR3. V dropped 6 bases and J dropped 13; count of bases not matched to a gene: 14. The germline V gene has CDR1 SNHLY and CDR2 FYNNEI. DNA for the CDR3: TGTGCCAGCAGAACGGACAGGCGGGGAATAGTTTTCTTT. It yields the protein CASRTDRRGIVFF.